The sequence of this T cell receptor (beta chain) was determined in a study of T cells after yellow fever vaccination. Study in general: SMART-Seq v4 Ultra Low Input served to prepare low-cell-number fractions. Notes on the study in general: Booster samples showed a return of most primary-vaccination clones (about 97% CD4, around 88% CD8).

In regard to this clonotype: The antigen remains undetermined.

Researchers made TCR cDNA using 5'RACE template switching, and this step added a universal primer site and UMIs. In TCRdb, the 5' RACE reads were re-called with MiXCR into one record per CDR3 protein. This repertoire shows 310,000 or so distinct CDR3 sequences, 6.8% found once; its top ten account for over 15%. The TCR comes from a man in his late teens or twenties who received the YFV17D yellow fever vaccine. The input for sequencing was PBMCs, taken about 49 days after the first yellow fever vaccination.

The CDR3 bases are TGTGCCAGCACCCTCCTGGGGGCGGGGAGCACAGATACGCAGTATTTT. Protein product: CASTLLGAGSTDTQYF. The rearrangement links TRBV7-2 to TRBJ2-3; D could derive from TRBD1 or TRBD2 (6 bases each). Germline values: CDR1 SGHTA, CDR2 FQGNSA. Trimming cost V 7 bases and J 0 bases, with 17 bases left between them. The CDR3 contains 16 residues.